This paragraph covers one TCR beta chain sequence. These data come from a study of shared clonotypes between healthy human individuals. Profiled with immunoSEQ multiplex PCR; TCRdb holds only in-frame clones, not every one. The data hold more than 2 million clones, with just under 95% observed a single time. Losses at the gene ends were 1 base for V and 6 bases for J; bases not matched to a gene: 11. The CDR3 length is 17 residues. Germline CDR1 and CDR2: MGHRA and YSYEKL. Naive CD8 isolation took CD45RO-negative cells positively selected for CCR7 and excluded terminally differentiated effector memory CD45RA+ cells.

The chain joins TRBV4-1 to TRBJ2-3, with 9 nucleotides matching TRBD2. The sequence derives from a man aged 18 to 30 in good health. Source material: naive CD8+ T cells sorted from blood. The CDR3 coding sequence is TGCGCCAGCAGCCAAGTTTCCCTTAGCGGGAGAGGCGATACGCAGTATTTT. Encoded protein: CASSQVSLSGRGDTQYF.